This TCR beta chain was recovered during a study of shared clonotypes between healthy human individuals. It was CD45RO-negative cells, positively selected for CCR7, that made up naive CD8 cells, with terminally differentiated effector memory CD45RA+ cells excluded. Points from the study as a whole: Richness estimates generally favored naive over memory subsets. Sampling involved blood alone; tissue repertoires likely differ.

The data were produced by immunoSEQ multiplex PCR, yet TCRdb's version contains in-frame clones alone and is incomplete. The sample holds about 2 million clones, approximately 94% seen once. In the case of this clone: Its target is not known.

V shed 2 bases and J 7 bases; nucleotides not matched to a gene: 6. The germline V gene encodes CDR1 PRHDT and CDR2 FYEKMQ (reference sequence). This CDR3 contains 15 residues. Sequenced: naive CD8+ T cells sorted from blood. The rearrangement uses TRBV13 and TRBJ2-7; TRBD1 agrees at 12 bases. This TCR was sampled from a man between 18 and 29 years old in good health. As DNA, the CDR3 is TGTGCCAGCAGCTTAAGGGGACAGGGGGCAGGGGAGCAGTACTTC. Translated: CASSLRGQGAGEQYF. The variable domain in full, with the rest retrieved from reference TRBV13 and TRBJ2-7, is AAGVIQSPRHLIKEKRETATLKCYPIPRHDTVYWYQQGPGQDPQFLISFYEKMQSDKGSIPDRFSAQQFSDYHSELNMSSLELGDSALYFCASSLRGQGAGEQYFGPGTRLTVT.